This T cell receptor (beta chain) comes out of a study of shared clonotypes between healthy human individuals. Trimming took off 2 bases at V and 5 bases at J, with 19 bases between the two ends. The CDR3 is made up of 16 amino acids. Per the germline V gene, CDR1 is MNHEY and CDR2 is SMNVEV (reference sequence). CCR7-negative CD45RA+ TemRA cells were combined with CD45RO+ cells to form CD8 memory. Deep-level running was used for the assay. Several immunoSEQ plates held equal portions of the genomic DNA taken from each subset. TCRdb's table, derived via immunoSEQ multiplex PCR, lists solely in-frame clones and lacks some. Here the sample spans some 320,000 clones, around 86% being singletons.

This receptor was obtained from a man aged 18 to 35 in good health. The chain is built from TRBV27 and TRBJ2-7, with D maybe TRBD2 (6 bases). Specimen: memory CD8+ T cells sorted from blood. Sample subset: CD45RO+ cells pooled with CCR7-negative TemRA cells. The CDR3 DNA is TGTGCCAGCAGTTTACACGGTGGGGGGAGTGTCCACGAGCAGTACTTC. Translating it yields CASSLHGGGSVHEQYF.